Below are 25 T cell receptor beta chains sequenced from a single sample in a study of Ad26.COV2.S vaccination and SARS-CoV-2 variants. Documented treatment: 15 to 20 received Ad26.COV2.S at low or high dose, single or two shots; several received placebo; per-sample allocation not given. Following the first vaccine or placebo injection, samples were taken on day 63. Clones were sequenced by immunoSEQ multiplex PCR, and TCRdb holds only the in-frame ones, with some missing. Of 510,000 or so clones in the sample, 70% to 90% were seen once. Specimen: peripheral blood, collected in a trial of Ad26.COV2.S vaccine versus placebo. These receptors were collected from a person aged 18 to 65 who received the Ad26.COV2.S COVID-19 vaccine or a placebo.

The chain employs TRBV2 and TRBJ1-2; TRBD1 matches 9 bases. Germline CDR1 is SNHLY and CDR2 is FYNNEI. V gave up 3 bases and J gave up 3 bases; unmatched junction bases: 14. This CDR3 region has 18 residues. CDR3 in amino acids: CASSDAITGGQGDYGYTF. The CDR3 DNA is TGTGCCAGCAGTGACGCTATCACAGGGGGCCAAGGTGACTATGGCTACACCTTC.

The chain employs TRBV28 and TRBJ1-4; D remains unclear. This CDR3 has 16 amino acids. Germline CDR1 and CDR2: MDHEN and SYDVKM. Deletions cut 2 bases from V and 4 bases from J, with 14 bases between. For the CDR3, the DNA is TGTGCCAGCAGTTTAGACTTAACGGTGGATAATGAAAAACTGTTTTTT. Its translation is CASSLDLTVDNEKLFF.

The V call is TRBV6-5, the J call TRBJ2-6; TRBD1 is a possible D gene (5 bases). The CDR3 contains 15 residues. The V gene lost 2 bases and the J gene lost 2 bases, with 7 bases spanning the gap. Germline values: CDR1 MNHEY, CDR2 SVGAGI. The CDR3 bases are TGTGCCAGCAGTTACGGGGCTGCTGGGGCCAACGTCCTGACTTTC. Encoded protein: CASSYGAAGANVLTF.

The rearrangement joins TRBV4-2 to TRBJ1-5; D uncertain. This CDR3 has 17 amino acids. The V end lost 1 base, the J end lost 5 bases, and 18 bases lay between the germline ends. The germline gives CDR1 LGHNA, CDR2 YNFKEQ. For the CDR3, the DNA is TGTGCCAGCAGCCAAGTGGTGCAGGTAGACCGGGATCAGCCCCAGCATTTT. Translation gives CASSQVVQVDRDQPQHF.

The V call is TRBV6-4, the J call TRBJ2-1; D is perhaps TRBD2 (6 bases). V lost 7 bases and J lost 1, with 17 bases in between. The CDR3 runs to 16 residues. Germline lookup yields CDR1 MRHNA and CDR2 SNTAGT. The CDR3 DNA reads as TGTGCCAGCACCGCGCCCTTTAGCGGATCCTACAATGAGCAGTTCTTC. It translates to CASTAPFSGSYNEQFF.

The J gene is TRBJ1-5, the V gene TRBV24-1; 9 bases are shared with TRBD1. The V gene end was trimmed by 6 bases and the J gene end by 5 bases; junction bases not matched to a gene: 22. Germline CDR1 and CDR2: KGHDR and SFDVKD. This CDR3 comprises 20 residues. The CDR3, as DNA: TGTGCCACCAGTTATGGTCCGGGACAGGGAGGTATGGGTGCGGATCAGCCCCAGCATTTT. Its translation: CATSYGPGQGGMGADQPQHF.

This rearrangement joins TRBV27 to TRBJ2-1; D not resolved. The germline V gene encodes CDR1 MNHEY and CDR2 SMNVEV (reference sequence). This CDR3 is built from 17 residues. V lost 5 bases to trimming and J lost 6 bases, with 23 bases between them. The CDR3 DNA reads as TGTGCCAGCAGTCCCCCCCCCGGTCACCTTCGAGGCAATGAGCAGTTCTTC. The encoded protein is CASSPPPGHLRGNEQFF.

V usage is TRBV6-6 and J usage is TRBJ2-2, with D possibly being TRBD1 (5 bases). CDR1 and CDR2 from the germline V gene are MNHNY and SVGAGI (reference sequence). This CDR3 has 13 residues. V dropped 5 bases and J dropped 6 bases, with 10 bases sitting between them. The CDR3 loop reads CASSAHRPGELFF. The CDR3 DNA reads as TGTGCCAGCAGTGCCCACAGGCCCGGGGAGCTGTTTTTT.

The chain links TRBV7-2 to TRBJ1-4; 7 bases are shared with TRBD1. With V trimmed by 4 bases and J by 8 bases, 4 bases remained unmatched. Germline V gene sequence: CDR1 SGHTA, CDR2 FQGNSA. The CDR3 has 13 amino acids. As DNA, the CDR3 is TGTGCCAGCAGCTACAGGGGCCCCGAAAAACTGTTTTTT. Translating it yields CASSYRGPEKLFF.

The chain recombines TRBV5-1 with TRBJ2-5, with 8 bases fitting TRBD2. Germline V gives CDR1 SGHRS, CDR2 YFSETQ. Trimming took 2 bases from V and 4 from J; bases not matched to a gene: 10. CDR3 size: 16 residues. The CDR3 region is CASSFGAGVGGETQYF. The DNA for the CDR3 is TGCGCCAGCAGCTTCGGAGCGGGAGTGGGGGGAGAGACCCAGTACTTC.

The table lists this clone with a count of one. The rearrangement joins TRBV27 to TRBJ2-1; 10 nucleotides line up with TRBD2. Losses at the gene ends were 7 bases for V and 6 bases for J; bases not matched to a gene: 9. The length of the CDR3 is 15 residues. The V gene's germline CDR1 is MNHEY and CDR2 SMNVEV (reference sequence). The chain's CDR3 is CASTLRTSGPNEQFF. In DNA form, the CDR3 reads TGTGCCAGCACCCTCCGGACTAGCGGACCCAATGAGCAGTTCTTC.

The V and J genes are TRBV18 and TRBJ2-3; either TRBD1 or TRBD2 may supply D (5 bases each). V lost 0 bases to trimming and J lost 0 bases, with 13 bases between them. CDR1 and CDR2 (germline): KGHSH, LQKENI. CDR3 size: 17 residues. In DNA form, the CDR3 reads TGTGCCAGCTCACCACCGGTCCGGGACCCTAGCACAGATACGCAGTATTTT. Its protein product is CASSPPVRDPSTDTQYF.

This clone was detected ten times or more. The gene calls are TRBV6-6 and TRBJ2-7; D uncertain. Trimming shortened V by 2 bases and J by 2 bases, and 10 bases separated the two germline ends. Looked up from germline, CDR1 is MNHNY and CDR2 is SVGAGI (reference sequence). The CDR3 sequence is 14 residues long. In DNA form, the CDR3 reads TGTGCCAGCAGTTACAGGCTAGGACCCTACGAGCAGTACTTC. Its translation is CASSYRLGPYEQYF.

The chain joins TRBV3-1 (or the pseudogene TRBV3-2) to TRBJ2-3; no clear D gene. The CDR3 has 11 residues. V was clipped by 3 bases and J by 2 bases, with 0 bases between them. From germline, CDR1 is LGHDT and CDR2 YNNKEL (reference sequence). CDR3 in DNA: TGTGCCAGCAGCCACACAGATACGCAGTATTTT. Protein: CASSHTDTQYF.

This clone was observed a single time. V and J are TRBV2 and TRBJ2-4, with D perhaps matching TRBD2 (6 bases). V dropped 3 bases and J dropped 0 bases, with 15 bases sitting between them. The CDR3 is 17 residues long. Germline CDR1 reads SNHLY; CDR2 reads FYNNEI. CDR3 nucleotide sequence: TGTGCCAGCAGTGAGGCGTTCGGGGGAGTAGCCAAAAACATTCAGTACTTC. It codes for CASSEAFGGVAKNIQYF.

CDR3 sequence reads: CAWRDRRISGEQFF. The CDR3 nucleotides are TGTGCCTGGAGAGACCGACGAATTAGCGGTGAGCAGTTCTTC. The chain joins TRBV30 to TRBJ2-1; possibly TRBD2 for D (6 bases). Germline V gene sequence: CDR1 GTSNPN, CDR2 SVGIG (reference sequence). The CDR3 is 14 residues long. The V end was cut by 3 bases, the J end by 9 bases, with 18 bases between. Drawing the rest from reference TRBV30 and TRBJ2-1, the complete variable domain is SQTIHQWPATLVQPVGSPLSLECTVEGTSNPNLYWYRQAAGRGLQLLFYSVGIGQISSEVPQNLSASRPQDRQFILSSKKLLLSDSGFYLCAWRDRRISGEQFFGPGTRLTVL.

CDR3 nucleotides: TGTGCCAGCAGCAAAGACCCACAGGTTGAGTCCTACGAGCAGTACTTC. Amino acid sequence: CASSKDPQVESYEQYF. This sequence joins TRBV21-1 and TRBJ2-7; TRBD1 is the table's D call and was not checked against the DNA. TRBV21-1 is noted as a pseudogene. This CDR3 is 16 amino acids long.

V and J are TRBV5-1 and TRBJ1-3; 7 positions match TRBD1. The CDR3 runs 17 residues. The V segment lost 5 bases and the J segment 0 bases; nucleotides outside the gene matches: 11. Germline CDR1 reads SGHRS; CDR2 reads YFSETQ. CDR3 in amino acids: CASRPNLPGGSGNTIYF. The CDR3 nucleotides are TGCGCCAGCAGACCTAACCTTCCAGGGGGCTCTGGAAACACCATATATTTT.

With respect to this clone: The sample contains more than one DNA sequence encoding this CDR3. The J gene is TRBJ1-2, the V gene TRBV10-3; D is ambiguous. The CDR3 consists of 12 residues. Trimming left V 2 bases short and J 3 bases short, with 4 bases between. Germline CDR1 is ENHRY and CDR2 is SYGVKD. Here the CDR3 DNA reads TGTGCCATCAGTGAGACGGACTATGGCTACACCTTC. Residues: CAISETDYGYTF.

DNA for the CDR3: TGTGCCAGTAGTATAGGTCGCGTCGTCTATGGCTACACCTTC. This encodes CASSIGRVVYGYTF. The J gene is TRBJ1-2, the V gene TRBV19; D call uncertain. Germline V gene data show CDR1 as LNHDA and CDR2 as SQIVND (reference sequence). The CDR3 extends over 14 amino acids. V was clipped by 1 base and J by 4 bases, with 10 bases between them.

Regarding this clone: This same CDR3 is encoded by further DNA sequences in the sample. The rearrangement links TRBV28 to TRBJ2-7; D unresolved. This CDR3 comprises 11 residues. V was cut by 6 bases and J by 3 bases, with 6 bases left in between. The germline V gene has CDR1 MDHEN and CDR2 SYDVKM. CDR3 sequence: CASRSIYEQYF. The CDR3 DNA sequence: TGTGCCAGCAGATCTATCTACGAGCAGTACTTC.

This clone showed up just once. V usage is TRBV28 and J usage is TRBJ2-1; 13 nucleotides align to TRBD2. Germline CDR1 MDHEN, CDR2 SYDVKM. V shed 6 bases, J shed 7 bases, and the junction held 6 bases outside the gene matches. CDR3 length: 15 amino acids. The DNA for the CDR3 is TGTGCCAGCAGCTCACTAGCGGGAGGGGGAAATGAGCAGTTCTTC. This sequence encodes CASSSLAGGGNEQFF.

This clone was recorded once. The rearrangement uses TRBV27 and TRBJ2-2, with TRBD2 identical over 11 bases. Germline V gene data show CDR1 as MNHEY and CDR2 as SMNVEV (reference sequence). After removal of 2 bases from V and 5 bases from J, the junction contained 4 bases not matched to a gene. The CDR3 has 16 amino acids. The CDR3, as DNA: TGTGCCAGCAGTTTACTAGCGGGAGGAGGGACCGGGGAGCTGTTTTTT. Protein sequence: CASSLLAGGGTGELFF.

This sequence joins TRBV4-3 and TRBJ2-7; 11 bases line up with TRBD2. This CDR3 spans 15 amino acids. CDR1 is LGHNA and CDR2 is YSLEER in the germline V gene. V gave up 6 bases and J gave up 3 bases; unmatched junction bases: 7. CDR3 protein: CASSRLAGRDYEQYF. The CDR3 DNA sequence: TGCGCCAGCAGTCGACTAGCGGGACGGGACTACGAGCAGTACTTC.

The chain carries TRBV7-2 and TRBJ1-1, with TRBD1 as a possible D gene (5 bases). Trimming took 1 base from V and 4 from J, leaving 10 bases between them. The CDR3 consists of 14 residues. Germline loops: CDR1 SGHTA, CDR2 FQGNSA. CDR3 in DNA: TGTGCCAGCAGCTTAGGGGGGGTAACCACTGAAGCTTTCTTT. Amino acids: CASSLGGVTTEAFF.